This T cell receptor beta chain was identified during a study of blood T cell repertoires in COVID-19. Profiled with immunoSEQ multiplex PCR; TCRdb holds only in-frame clones, not every one. The data hold 290,000 or so clones, with roughly 85% observed a single time. With 0 bases removed from V and 5 bases from J, the gap between germline ends came to 4 bases. Looked up from germline, CDR1 is MNHEY and CDR2 is SVGAGI. This CDR3 has 12 residues. The sample taken for sequencing was PBMCs or T cells enriched from blood (not recorded which). This sequence joins TRBV6-5 and TRBJ1-2, with D uncertain. The source is a man aged 35 to 55 who had been exposed to COVID-19. The CDR3, as DNA: TGTGCCAGCAGTTACTCCAGTTATGGCTACACCTTC. Protein: CASSYSSYGYTF.